What follows are 17 T cell receptor beta chains derived from one specimen sequenced in a study of human T cells and chemical hapten exposure. TCRdb re-called the RACE reads through MiXCR, storing one row per CDR3 protein. The repertoire holds 180,000 or so distinct CDR3 sequences, with 13% to 15% as singletons. Time point denoted: patch test 1, 2 weeks after DPC sensitization. Specified treatment: therapeutic diphenylcyclopropenone sensitization with weekly scalp DPC. The starting material was whole blood, obtained in connection with sensitization to the hapten diphenylcyclopropenone (DPC). The source is a woman aged 25 to 45 with alopecia areata. Some clones in this sample may be carry-over from other donors' samples.

The sample holds a few counts of this clonotype. CDR3 residues: CASGPGRREQYF. The CDR3 DNA is TGTGCCAGCGGCCCCGGACGTCGCGAGCAGTACTTC. The chain combines TRBV13 with TRBJ2-7, with D hard to call. The CDR3 totals 12 residues. The germline V gene encodes CDR1 PRHDT and CDR2 FYEKMQ (reference sequence). Trimming pared 8 bases from V and 6 bases from J, leaving 14 bases between.

This clonotype has at least ten counts. This chain uses TRBV6-5 with TRBJ2-3; D could derive from TRBD1 or TRBD2 (5 bases each). There are 14 residues in the CDR3. Germline assignment: CDR1 MNHEY and CDR2 SVGAGI. Deletions cut 4 bases from V and 1 base from J, with 9 bases between. The CDR3 is CASSLSGRTDTQYF. CDR3 nucleotides: TGTGCCAGCAGTTTATCGGGGCGCACAGATACGCAGTATTTT.

This clonotype was seen only a few times. The chain employs TRBV6-1 and TRBJ2-5, with 11 bases that match TRBD2. The CDR3 is 16 amino acids. With V trimmed by 7 bases and J by 7 bases, 14 bases remained unmatched. Germline V gene lookup returns CDR1 MNHNS and CDR2 SASEGT. CDR3 bases: TGTGCCAGCAACTATCGGACTAGCGGGCTCCCAGGGACCCAGTACTTC. It encodes CASNYRTSGLPGTQYF.

The V gene is TRBV11-2, the J gene TRBJ2-1, with 11 bases that match TRBD2. The CDR3 is made up of 17 amino acids. From germline, CDR1 is SGHAT and CDR2 FQNNGV. Unmatched junction bases numbered 6, after V lost 5 bases and J lost 0 bases. The CDR3 spells CASSEGLAESSYNEQFF. The CDR3 DNA is TGTGCCAGCAGCGAGGGACTAGCGGAGAGCTCCTACAATGAGCAGTTCTTC.

The chain carries TRBV4-3 and TRBJ2-3; 11 bases match TRBD2. After removal of 1 base from V and 2 bases from J, the junction contained 5 bases not matched to a gene. In germline, CDR1 is LGHNA, CDR2 YSLEER. This CDR3 contains 17 residues. Written as DNA, the CDR3 is TGCGCCAGCAGCCAAGGATTACTAGCGGGGGTCACAGATACGCAGTATTTT. Residues: CASSQGLLAGVTDTQYF.

In DNA, the CDR3 is TGTGCCAGCACTTCCCATACCACAGATACGCAGTATTTT. Protein product: CASTSHTTDTQYF. The chain carries TRBV7-2 and TRBJ2-3; D not resolved. The CDR3 totals 13 residues. Trimming left V 7 bases short and J 2 bases short, with 10 bases between. The germline CDR1 and CDR2 sequences are SGHTA and FQGNSA.

This clonotype was counted ten times or more. The V gene is TRBV11-2, the J gene TRBJ1-6; D is unclear. CDR1 and CDR2 from the germline V gene are SGHAT and FQNNGV. Trimming took 3 bases from V and 10 from J, leaving 13 bases between them. CDR3 length: 14 amino acids. CDR3 DNA sequence: TGTGCCAGCAGCTTTGGAGGGTACGAGTCACCCCTCCACTTT. It encodes CASSFGGYESPLHF.

This clonotype appeared a few times. This sequence joins TRBV7-9 and TRBJ2-3; weak D call: TRBD1 (5 bases). There are 12 residues in the CDR3. Per the germline V gene, CDR1 is SEHNR and CDR2 is FQNEAQ (reference sequence). The V end was cut by 4 bases, the J end by 9 bases, with 11 bases between. The CDR3 here is CASSSEDNTQYF. CDR3 sequence (DNA): TGTGCCAGCAGCTCCGAGGACAACACGCAGTATTTT.

The chain uses TRBV4-1 and TRBJ2-7, with D unclear. CDR1 is MGHRA and CDR2 is YSYEKL in the germline V gene. This CDR3 comprises 14 residues. Trimming cost V 2 bases and J 1 base, with 9 bases left between them. CDR3 sequence (DNA): TGCGCCAGCAGCCAACCAAGCCAATCCTACGAGCAGTACTTC. Protein product: CASSQPSQSYEQYF.

The chain links TRBV7-8 to TRBJ2-3; D perhaps matches TRBD2 (6 bases). In germline, CDR1 is SGHVS, CDR2 FQNEAQ. The CDR3 runs 16 residues. Trimming left V 1 base short and J 4 bases short, with 15 bases between. Here the CDR3 DNA reads TGTGCCAGCAGCTTAGAAGCGTCTAGCGCGTCAGATACGCAGTATTTT. Translating gives CASSLEASSASDTQYF.

The sample holds many counts of this clonotype. J is TRBJ2-1 and V is TRBV29-1; 9 bases are shared with TRBD2. CDR1 and CDR2 (germline): SQVTM, ANQGSEA. This CDR3 is 14 amino acids long. The V gene end was trimmed by 4 bases and the J gene end by 6 bases; junction bases not matched to a gene: 7. CDR3 in amino acids: CSVGLTSGFNEQFF. CDR3 nucleotide sequence: TGCAGCGTTGGTTTGACTAGCGGATTCAATGAGCAGTTCTTC.

This clonotype showed up just a few times. This chain connects TRBV7-9 to TRBJ2-2; 7 positions agree with TRBD2. The ends lost 3 bases at V and 4 bases at J; junction bases unmatched: 5. The germline V gene encodes CDR1 SEHNR and CDR2 FQNEAQ (reference sequence). The CDR3 extends over 15 amino acids. This chain's CDR3 is CASSLSGTPTGELFF. The CDR3 bases are TGTGCCAGCAGCTTGAGCGGGACTCCCACCGGGGAGCTGTTTTTT. Supplemented by reference TRBV7-9 and TRBJ2-2, the full variable domain reads DTGVSQNPRHKITKRGQNVTFRCDPISEHNRLYWYRQTLGQGPEFLTYFQNEAQLEKSRLLSDRFSAERPKGSFSTLEIQRTEQGDSAMYLCASSLSGTPTGELFFGEGSRLTVL.

This clonotype showed up just a few times. This rearrangement joins TRBV28 to TRBJ1-2, with TRBD1 matching over 8 bases. J lost 3 bases, V lost 3 bases, and 0 bases had no gene match. Germline lookup yields CDR1 MDHEN and CDR2 SYDVKM. The CDR3 runs 13 residues. This chain's CDR3 is CASSFRGHYGYTF. In DNA form, the CDR3 reads TGTGCCAGCAGTTTCAGGGGGCACTATGGCTACACCTTC.

This clonotype has only a few counts. The chain joins TRBV20-1 to TRBJ2-3; D gene unclear. V was cut by 6 bases and J by 4 bases, with 8 bases left in between. The CDR3 extends over 11 amino acids. The germline V gene has CDR1 DFQATT and CDR2 SNEGSKA (reference sequence). The DNA of the CDR3 is TGCAGTGCCCATCAAGCAGATACGCAGTATTTT. Its translation: CSAHQADTQYF.

This clonotype was picked up a small number of times. The chain links TRBV28 to TRBJ2-2, with unresolved D. Germline V gene sequence: CDR1 MDHEN, CDR2 SYDVKM. V was trimmed by 7 bases and J by 1 base, leaving 4 bases between them. The CDR3 extends over 12 amino acids. In DNA form, the CDR3 reads TGTGCCAGCAACCAGAACACCGGGGAGCTGTTTTTT. As protein: CASNQNTGELFF.

The sample holds many counts of this clonotype. This sequence joins TRBV28 and TRBJ1-2; D possibly corresponds to TRBD1 (5 bases). The CDR3 length is 14 residues. Trimming removed 6 bases at V and 4 bases at J, with 15 bases between. Germline V lookup: CDR1 MDHEN, CDR2 SYDVKM. CDR3 DNA sequence: TGTGCCAGCAGACGCGGGACCGATAGCTATGGCTACACCTTC. Its protein is CASRRGTDSYGYTF.

This clonotype was seen more than once but under ten times. This chain connects TRBV7-6 to TRBJ2-1, with 8 bases that match TRBD2. The CDR3 consists of 16 residues. V gave up 5 bases and J gave up 4 bases; unmatched junction bases: 10. Per the germline V gene, CDR1 is SGHVS and CDR2 is FNYEAQ. The CDR3 region has the DNA TGTGCCAGCAGCGGTAGGCAAGCGGGAGTATACAATGAGCAGTTCTTC. It encodes CASSGRQAGVYNEQFF.